This T cell receptor beta chain was documented in a study of PD-L1 blockade in urothelial cancer. Study context: Blood was analyzed 3 weeks (second dose) and 6 weeks after treatment start.

Trimming cost V 5 bases and J 8 bases; bases outside gene matches: 5. The CDR3 runs 13 residues. Germline CDR1 is SGHTA and CDR2 is FQGNSA. Measured with immunoSEQ multiplex PCR; TCRdb has only the in-frame clones, and not every one. The profile covers about 88,000 clones, with 90% appearing a single time and over 9% taken by the ten largest. This chain joins TRBV7-2 and TRBJ1-4, with 7 bases fitting TRBD1. Source: PBMCs, taken around atezolizumab (anti-PD-L1) treatment. The origin of this receptor is a man aged 60-69 years with urothelial cancer. The CDR3 sequence: CASSPGQREKLFF. The CDR3 DNA is TGTGCCAGCAGCCCGGGACAGCGGGAAAAACTGTTTTTT.